These T cell receptor beta chains were read from a single sample in a study of naive and memory T cell subsets. TCRdb passed the UMI-ligation and nested PCR reads through MiXCR, listing each CDR3 protein once. This sample has approximately 90,000 distinct CDR3 sequences, with approximately 10% found just once. Specimen: naive CD4+ T cells from blood. These receptors all come from a human donor in good health. The CDR3 runs from the conserved cysteine through the conserved F or W. A D gene is named only where the DNA matches it firmly. The listing skips clone size in some rows; elsewhere it reads once, few, many or a size class.

15	TRBV19	TRBD1	TRBJ2-5	many	CASSPGQASQETQYF	TGTGCCAGTAGTCCCGGACAGGCCAGCCAAGAGACCCAGTACTTC
16	TRBV28	NA	TRBJ1-5	NA	CASSLAKQISNQPQHF	TGTGCCAGCAGTTTAGCGAAACAGATCAGCAATCAGCCCCAGCATTTT
16	TRBV7-2	NA	TRBJ1-5	NA	CASSLRAGTSNQPQHF	TGTGCCAGCAGCTTAAGGGCTGGAACTAGCAATCAGCCCCAGCATTTT
15	TRBV27	TRBD1	TRBJ1-4	NA	CASSLSGTGREKLFF	TGTGCCAGCAGTTTATCGGGGACAGGGAGGGAAAAACTGTTTTTT
14	TRBV2	TRBD1	TRBJ1-2	many	CASNLGQIFNGYTF	TGTGCCAGCAACTTGGGACAGATTTTTAATGGCTACACCTTC
15	TRBV7-2	TRBD2	TRBJ2-7	NA	CASSLGGGSPYEQYF	TGTGCCAGCAGCTTAGGGGGGGGAAGTCCCTACGAGCAGTACTTC
13	TRBV7-9	NA	TRBJ1-5	few	CASSLGDGQPQHF	TGTGCCAGCAGCTTAGGGGACGGTCAGCCCCAGCATTTT
15	TRBV18	TRBD1	TRBJ1-6	NA	CASSPGTGVHSPLHF	TGTGCCAGCTCACCAGGGACAGGGGTGCATTCACCCCTCCACTTT
19	TRBV7-3	TRBD2	TRBJ2-6	few	CASSPRLAGGGSGANVLTF	TGTGCCAGCAGCCCTCGACTAGCGGGGGGGGGTTCTGGGGCCAACGTCCTGACTTTC
16	TRBV27	NA	TRBJ1-4	few	CASSLRWSVDNEKLFF	TGTGCCAGCAGTTTACGCTGGTCAGTCGATAATGAAAAACTGTTTTTT
15	TRBV5-1	TRBD2	TRBJ2-7	few	CASSWTSGRDYEQYF	TGCGCCAGCAGCTGGACTAGCGGGAGAGACTACGAGCAGTACTTC
14	TRBV5-4	TRBD1	TRBJ1-1	NA	CASSMTGGRTEAFF	TGTGCCAGCAGCATGACAGGGGGGAGGACTGAAGCTTTCTTT
16	TRBV6-2/TRBV6-3	TRBD1	TRBJ1-5	NA	CASSYLTGGHGQPQHF	TGTGCCAGCAGTTACCTCACAGGGGGGCACGGTCAGCCCCAGCATTTT
15	TRBV24-1	NA	TRBJ2-3	many	CATSDSGERQHTQYF	TGTGCCACCAGTGATTCGGGGGAAAGACAGCATACGCAGTATTTT
15	TRBV27	TRBD2	TRBJ2-2	NA	CASKIREGNTGELFF	TGTGCCAGCAAGATACGGGAGGGGAACACCGGGGAGCTGTTTTTT
13	TRBV25-1	NA	TRBJ2-6	many	CASSEPGANVLTF	TGTGCCAGCAGTGAACCTGGGGCCAACGTCCTGACTTTC
16	TRBV4-3	NA	TRBJ1-6	few	CASSQEVRGLNSPLHF	TGCGCCAGCAGCCAAGAGGTTCGCGGTCTTAATTCACCCCTCCACTTT
15	TRBV15	NA	TRBJ2-3	NA	CATSVGQGLTDTQYF	TGTGCCACCAGCGTCGGTCAGGGTTTGACAGATACGCAGTATTTT
15	TRBV7-9	NA	TRBJ2-1	NA	CASSFTGTADNEQFF	TGTGCCAGCAGCTTTACCGGGACTGCGGACAATGAGCAGTTCTTC
15	TRBV5-1	NA	TRBJ1-1	NA	CASSLGGTMNTEAFF	TGCGCCAGCAGCTTGGGTGGGACAATGAACACTGAAGCTTTCTTT
14	TRBV7-9	TRBD1	TRBJ2-5	NA	CASSPGTVQETQYF	TGTGCCAGCAGCCCCGGGACAGTGCAAGAGACCCAGTACTTC
13	TRBV4-3	TRBD1	TRBJ2-7	many	CASSHRDSYEQYF	TGCGCCAGCAGCCATCGGGACAGCTACGAGCAGTACTTC
13	TRBV24-1	NA	TRBJ2-7	many	CATSDLSGLGQYF	TGTGCCACCAGTGATTTGTCCGGTTTAGGACAGTACTTC
17	TRBV27	NA	TRBJ1-5	many	CASSPQGGLFGNQPQHF	TGTGCCAGCAGTCCCCAGGGAGGGCTTTTTGGCAATCAGCCCCAGCATTTT
15	TRBV29-1	TRBD2	TRBJ2-7	many	CSVANLAGVSYEQYF	TGCAGCGTCGCGAACTTAGCGGGAGTGTCCTACGAGCAGTACTTC